The following is a T cell receptor beta chain sequence with its context. This sample is part of a study of blood T cell repertoires in COVID-19. Whole-study context: Acute and convalescent COVID-19 samples came from the United States, Italy and Spain. PBMCs, B-cell-depleted T cells, or T cells were the source of the cDNA or gDNA that made up the material.

Authors' processing steps: Counts of nucleated cells, estimated from reference gene primer amplification, were obtained. Method: immunoSEQ multiplex PCR; TCRdb's copy keeps in-frame clones and lacks some. D and trimming were read from the DNA, whereas the V and J calls and clone size are those reported in that table. Seen here are fewer than 85,000 clones, approximately 89% observed once, and the top ten hold roughly 6.2%. Germline CDR1 is SNHLY and CDR2 is FYNNEI. The CDR3 loop spans 15 amino acids. The trim removed 6 bases at V and 3 bases at J, leaving 5 bases unmatched. This rearrangement joins TRBV2 to TRBJ1-5; TRBD1 matches at 10 bases. This sequence originates from a man aged 45 to 65 with active COVID-19. Sequencing was carried out using peripheral blood. CDR3 DNA sequence: TGTGCCAGCAGGCCCGGGACAGGGGACAATCAGCCCCAGCATTTT. It codes for CASRPGTGDNQPQHF.